This T cell receptor (beta chain) was documented in a study of T cells in Graves' hyperthyroidism and ophthalmopathy. Fresh 10 ml peripheral blood yielded PBMCs. This clonotype was observed at least ten times. TCR beta CDR3 regions were amplified from RNA. When the TCR CDR3 underwent first-round RT-PCR, the HTBI primer set was used. TCRdb used MiXCR to reprocess the multiplex PCR reads, holding one entry per CDR3 protein. The sample yields approximately 610,000 distinct CDR3 sequences, about 14% seen once. Germline CDR1 reads SGHKS; CDR2 reads YYEKEE (reference sequence). Trimming left V 4 bases short and J 2 bases short, with 15 bases between. The CDR3 covers 15 residues.

The clonotype originates from a woman aged 40 to 50 with Graves' ophthalmopathy. The chain links TRBV5-5 to TRBJ2-5, with D tentatively TRBD1 (5 bases). Sequenced input: blood. The CDR3 sequence is CASSLNPGYQETQYF. The CDR3 coding sequence is TGTGCCAGCAGCCTTAACCCAGGGTATCAAGAGACCCAGTACTTC.